The 11 T cell receptor beta chains reported below all come from one sample, sequenced in a study of T cells in Graves' hyperthyroidism and ophthalmopathy. Researchers amplified the TCR beta CDR3 regions from RNA transcripts. The HTBI set primed first-round TCR CDR3 RT-PCR. TCRdb re-called the multiplex PCR reads through MiXCR, storing one row per CDR3 protein. The sample lists about 160,000 distinct CDR3 sequences, 9.4% occurring once. Sequenced sample: blood. Receptors were obtained from a woman aged 18-29 years with Graves' hyperthyroidism that later progressed to Graves' ophthalmopathy.

As concerns this clonotype: This could be a read error, since a much larger clone is one nucleotide away. The chain couples TRBV7-9 to TRBJ1-2; 8 nucleotides line up with TRBD1. CDR3 length: 16 residues. CDR1 and CDR2 from the germline V gene are SEHNR and FQNEAQ (reference sequence). CDR3 loop: CASSLAGTGTNYGHTF. The CDR3 bases are TGTGCCAGCAGCTTAGCCGGGACAGGAACTAACTATGGCCACACCTTC.

This clonotype was recorded many times. The gene calls are TRBV6-2 or TRBV6-3 and TRBJ2-2; tentative D call: TRBD1 (6 bases). Trimming left V 5 bases short and J 0 bases short, with 10 bases between. This CDR3 region has 15 residues. Germline CDR1 is MNHEY and CDR2 is SVGEGT. The CDR3 sequence is CASSAQGTNTGELFF. Written as DNA, the CDR3 is TGTGCCAGCAGTGCGCAGGGGACGAACACCGGGGAGCTGTTTTTT.

A remark on this clonotype: Being one base from a much bigger clone, this may be a read error. This rearrangement joins TRBV6-5 to TRBJ2-1, with 10 bases identical to TRBD2. Germline CDR1 and CDR2: MNHEY and SVGAGI. Losses at the gene ends were 4 bases for V and 6 bases for J; bases not matched to a gene: 6. The CDR3 contains 15 residues. Written as DNA, the CDR3 is TGTGCCAGCAGTTTCAGCGGGGGGGGGGTCAATGAGCAGTTCTTC. Amino acid sequence: CASSFSGGGVNEQFF.

V usage is TRBV4-2 and J usage is TRBJ2-4; 7 positions match TRBD2. This CDR3 region has 15 residues. Germline assignment: CDR1 LGHNA and CDR2 YNFKEQ. The junction had 7 bases not matched to a gene; V was cut back by 0 bases and J by 8 bases. The CDR3 nucleotides read TGTGCCAGCAGCCAAGAATCCAGCGGGGCAGACATTCAGTACTTC. This translates into CASSQESSGADIQYF.

This clonotype was observed at least ten times. V is TRBV18 and J is TRBJ1-1; D is unresolved. The V gene's germline CDR1 is KGHSH and CDR2 LQKENI. Trimming took 3 bases from V and 3 from J, leaving 11 bases between them. There are 14 residues in the CDR3. The CDR3 region has the DNA TGTGCCAGCTCACCTGGGCAGGAGTACACTGAAGCTTTCTTT. It yields the protein CASSPGQEYTEAFF.

In its sample, this clonotype was seen many times. The CDR3 DNA follows: TGTGCCAGCAGGTCCGGACTAGGTCCGTACAATGAGCAGTTCTTC. Amino acids: CASRSGLGPYNEQFF. This rearrangement joins TRBV2 to TRBJ2-1, with TRBD2 matching 7 bases. The CDR3 covers 15 residues. After removal of 6 bases from V and 4 bases from J, the junction contained 9 bases not matched to a gene. Germline V gene data show CDR1 as SNHLY and CDR2 as FYNNEI.

This clonotype was counted at least ten times. The rearrangement links TRBV7-9 to TRBJ2-7; 13 nucleotides agree with TRBD2. CDR3 length equals 15 residues. The germline CDR1 and CDR2 sequences are SEHNR and FQNEAQ (reference sequence). J lost 2 bases, V lost 2 bases, and 0 bases had no gene match. CDR3 DNA: TGTGCCAGCAGCTTAACTAGCGGGAGGGCCTACGAGCAGTACTTC. It codes for CASSLTSGRAYEQYF.

In this sample, this clonotype turned up many times. CDR3 DNA: TGTGCCTGCCCTTTAATGGGGGATCGCTCACCCCTCCACTTT. Its translation is CACPLMGDRSPLHF. V usage is TRBV30 and J usage is TRBJ1-6; D is perhaps TRBD1 (5 bases). This CDR3 region has 14 residues. Trimming pared 6 bases from V and 10 bases from J, leaving 19 bases between. Germline CDR1 is GTSNPN and CDR2 is SVGIG (reference sequence).

In this sample, this clonotype turned up many times. This chain uses TRBV10-3 with TRBJ2-5, with D tentatively TRBD2 (6 bases). This CDR3 spans 16 amino acids. Germline V CDR1 and CDR2: ENHRY, SYGVKD. The V and J ends lost 3 bases and 5 bases respectively, with 19 bases between them. The CDR3 region is CAISDTTRGSQETQYF. Written as DNA, the CDR3 is TGTGCCATCAGTGACACGACTAGAGGTTCCCAGGAGACCCAGTACTTC.

About this clonotype itself: A much larger clone lies one base from this, so it may be a read error. V gene TRBV6-1 combines with J gene TRBJ1-1; D unclear. V shed 6 bases and J shed 9 bases, with 11 bases lying between them. Germline V gene sequence: CDR1 MNHNS, CDR2 SASEGT. This CDR3 has 11 residues. CDR3 region: CASRIPTKAFF. The CDR3 coding sequence is TGTGCCAGCAGGATTCCGACTAAAGCTTTCTTT.

This clonotype was seen a handful of times. V gene TRBV19 combines with J gene TRBJ2-7; 8 bases fit TRBD2. There are 15 residues in the CDR3. Per germline, CDR1 LNHDA and CDR2 SQIVND (reference sequence). Trimming took 2 bases from V and 1 from J; bases not matched to a gene: 4. The CDR3 DNA is TGTGCCAGTAGTATAAGGCGGGAGGTGTCCTACGAGCAGTACTTC. This sequence encodes CASSIRREVSYEQYF.